This T cell receptor (beta chain) appears in the sequencing data of a study of beta chain features in type 1 diabetes (dated by TCRdb to the late 2010s). For context, the study as a whole: Mean age, gender distribution, total cell number and subset yield were not different between patients and healthy donors. A total of under 140,000,000 sorted cells were examined across all samples, and the number of cells per subset was strongly correlated with RNA yield. The study compared the TCRB repertoires of sorted circulating CD4+ T cell subsets in recently diagnosed type 1 diabetes patients with those in matched healthy donors. Whereas all 30 or so donors provided naive and central memory subsets, regulatory and stem cell-like memory subsets were isolated from just 8 patients and about 8 healthy donors.

All of the isolated RNA was reverse transcribed with the High Capacity cDNA Reverse Transcription Kit, so expressed TCRB transcripts were sequenced. Naive, central memory and regulatory T cell samples underwent deep immunoSEQ sequencing, averaging roughly 3.5 million total reads per sample. After sorted cells were lysed in RLT buffer, RNA was extracted with DNase-treated RNeasy Micro or Mini kits, with the choice depending on cell number. Each cell subset was processed separately to prevent cross-contamination, with patient and healthy donor samples processed together. TCRB sequences were amplified from cDNA with the immunoSEQ multiplex PCR, producing 87-bp fragments spanning the CDR3 region. Sequencing of the amplicons was done on the Illumina HiSeq platform. The study's processing was this. PCR bias was corrected computationally using synthetic template baselines, and reads within Hamming distance 2 were collapsed, with unmergeable singletons discarded. Reads were aligned against IMGT so that V, D and J genes, CDR3 length and insertions or deletions at six rearrangement sites could be assigned. Clonotype counts were normalized to sorted cell number within each subset before computing true diversity and Gini coefficients with the tcR R package. The overlap coefficient, calculated on TCRB nucleotide sequences, was used to quantify repertoire sharing. Held by TCRdb, this immuneACCESS table contains in-frame sequences only and omits some clones. Under half of the omission traces to an unresolved V gene where checked; the cause of the rest is unknown. That table supplies the V and J calls and clone size; D and trimming were determined from the DNA. The sample table holds tens of thousands of clones, of which roughly 52% were seen once. The ten top clones hold approximately 2.5% of the sample.

From a lookup of the germline V gene, CDR1 and CDR2 are SGHRS and YFSETQ. Germline trimming amounts to 0 bases on V and 3 bases on J, with 8 as the count of junction bases outside the gene matches. The CDR3 contains 16 residues, cysteine and phenylalanine counted. The sequence is cut down to CDR3 DNA, 48 bases in frame from base 1. Each donor gave one peripheral blood draw, averaging around 0.11 L, which was collected into heparinised tubes. Naive, central memory, regulatory and stem cell-like memory CD4+ T cells were sorted on a BD FACSAria II using a panel including CD45RO, CCR7, CD25, CD127, CD95 and CD27. Every sorted population had a purity above 95%. Right away, PBMCs were isolated by Lymphoprep density gradient centrifugation and were stained directly, with no culture step. Samples were stained and sorted in pairs, with one healthy donor and one patient per experiment, so that batch effects were minimized.

Summary of the overall study and its limitations: Shorter templates might have been favored by PCR, but patient and control samples were amplified and corrected together, so both groups would have been affected equally by any skew. Type 1 diabetes patients showed a moderate but significant shortening of TCRB CDR3 length in all four CD4+ subsets. Naive, central memory and regulatory TCRB repertoires appeared to be more alike among patients than among healthy donors. At VDJ recombination sites, patients with type 1 diabetes made fewer insertions and deleted more nucleotides, a pattern implying thymic rearrangement abnormalities. HLA sub-analyses involved small numbers of individuals, so any influence of HLA type on TCRB rearrangement remained unresolved. Because cDNA was sequenced instead of genomic DNA, activated cells with high expression could be over-represented, although the groups did not differ in activation or CD3 levels.

To note about this clone: Its target antigen remains unknown. No much larger clonotype is one base removed from it; base qualities were not supplied.

This TCR derives from a woman in her 40s with type 1 diabetes. The V and J segments used are TRBV5-1 and TRBJ1-2, with 7 junctional bases fitting TRBD1. The source material was Tregs from blood. The sample's cell subset or site label, in plain terms: regulatory CD4+ T cells. DNA sequence: TGCGCCAGCAGCTTGGCAGGGGGAAGTGTCTACTATGGCTACACCTTC. Its amino acids are CASSLAGGSVYYGYTF.